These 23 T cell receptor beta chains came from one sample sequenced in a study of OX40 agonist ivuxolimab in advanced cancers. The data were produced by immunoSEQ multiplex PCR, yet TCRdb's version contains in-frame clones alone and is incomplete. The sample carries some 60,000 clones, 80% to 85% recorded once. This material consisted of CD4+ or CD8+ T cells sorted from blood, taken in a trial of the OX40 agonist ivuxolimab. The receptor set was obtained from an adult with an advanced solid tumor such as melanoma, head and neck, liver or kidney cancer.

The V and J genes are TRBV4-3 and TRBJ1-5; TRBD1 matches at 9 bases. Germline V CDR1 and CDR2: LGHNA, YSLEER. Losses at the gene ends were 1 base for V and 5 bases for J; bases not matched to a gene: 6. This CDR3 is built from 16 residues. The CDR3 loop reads CASSQVHGQGHQPQHF. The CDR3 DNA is TGCGCCAGCAGCCAAGTTCATGGACAGGGGCATCAGCCCCAGCATTTT.

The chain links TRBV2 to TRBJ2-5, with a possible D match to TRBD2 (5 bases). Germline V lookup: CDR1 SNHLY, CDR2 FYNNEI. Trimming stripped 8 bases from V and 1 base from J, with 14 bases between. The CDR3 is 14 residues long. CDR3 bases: TGTGCCAGCCGGGTCGGAGGAGGCCAAGAGACCCAGTACTTC. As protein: CASRVGGGQETQYF.

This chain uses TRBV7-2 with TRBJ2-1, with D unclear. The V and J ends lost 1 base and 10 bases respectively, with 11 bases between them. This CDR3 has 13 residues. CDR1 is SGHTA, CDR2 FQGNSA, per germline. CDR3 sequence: CASSLGPEREQFF. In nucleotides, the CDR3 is TGTGCCAGCAGCTTAGGCCCGGAGAGAGAGCAGTTCTTC.

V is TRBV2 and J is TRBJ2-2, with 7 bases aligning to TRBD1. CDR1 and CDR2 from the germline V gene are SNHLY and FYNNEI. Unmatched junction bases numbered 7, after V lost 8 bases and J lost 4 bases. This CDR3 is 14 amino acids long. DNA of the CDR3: TGTGCCAGCCGCCCGAGGACAGGCACCGGGGAGCTGTTTTTT. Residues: CASRPRTGTGELFF.

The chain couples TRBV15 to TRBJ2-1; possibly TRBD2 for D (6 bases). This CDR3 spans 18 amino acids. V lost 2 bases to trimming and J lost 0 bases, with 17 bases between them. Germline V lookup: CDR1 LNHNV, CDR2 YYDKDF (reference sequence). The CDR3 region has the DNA TGTGCCACCAGCAGACGCACTAGCCTGAGGGGCTCCTACAATGAGCAGTTCTTC. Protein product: CATSRRTSLRGSYNEQFF. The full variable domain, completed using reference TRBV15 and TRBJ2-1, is DAMVIQNPRYQVTQFGKPVTLSCSQTLNHNVMYWYQQKSSQAPKLLFHYYDKDFNNEADTPDNFQSRRPNTSFCFLDIRSPGLGDTAMYLCATSRRTSLRGSYNEQFFGPGTRLTVL.

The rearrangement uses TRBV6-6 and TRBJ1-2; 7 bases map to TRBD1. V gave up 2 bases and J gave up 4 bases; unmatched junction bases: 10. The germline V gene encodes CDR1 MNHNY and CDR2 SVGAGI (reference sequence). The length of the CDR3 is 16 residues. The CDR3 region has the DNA TGTGCCAGCAGTTACGTAATCGTAGGACAGGTCTATGGCTACACCTTC. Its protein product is CASSYVIVGQVYGYTF.

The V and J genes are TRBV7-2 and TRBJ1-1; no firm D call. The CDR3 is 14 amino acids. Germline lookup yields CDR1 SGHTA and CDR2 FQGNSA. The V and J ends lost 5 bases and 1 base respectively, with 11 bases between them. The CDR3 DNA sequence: TGTGCCAGCAGCCCCCCGCCAGGGAACACTGAAGCTTTCTTT. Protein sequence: CASSPPPGNTEAFF.

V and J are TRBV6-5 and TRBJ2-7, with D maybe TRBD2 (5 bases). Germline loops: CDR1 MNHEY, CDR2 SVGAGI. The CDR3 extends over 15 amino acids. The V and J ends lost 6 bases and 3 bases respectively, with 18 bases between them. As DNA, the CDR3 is TGTGCCAGCAGAGCCACGGGAATCTCTAACTACGAGCAGTACTTC. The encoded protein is CASRATGISNYEQYF.

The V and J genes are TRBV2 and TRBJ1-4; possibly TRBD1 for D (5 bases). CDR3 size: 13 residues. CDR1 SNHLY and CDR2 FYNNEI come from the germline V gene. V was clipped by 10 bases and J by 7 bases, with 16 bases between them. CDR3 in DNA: TGTGCCACCAAGGGGCAGGGCGTTGAAAAACTGTTTTTT. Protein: CATKGQGVEKLFF.

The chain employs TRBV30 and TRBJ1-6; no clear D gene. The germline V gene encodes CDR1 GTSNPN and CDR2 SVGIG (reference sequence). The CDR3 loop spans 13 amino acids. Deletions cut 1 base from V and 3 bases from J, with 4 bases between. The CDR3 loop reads CAWSEIYNSPLHF. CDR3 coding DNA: TGTGCCTGGAGTGAAATCTATAATTCACCCCTCCACTTT.

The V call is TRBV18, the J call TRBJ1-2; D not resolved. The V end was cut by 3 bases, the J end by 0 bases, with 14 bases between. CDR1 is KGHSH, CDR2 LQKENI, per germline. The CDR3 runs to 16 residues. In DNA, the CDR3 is TGTGCCAGCTCACCGCGCGAACAGAATACTAACTATGGCTACACCTTC. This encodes CASSPREQNTNYGYTF.

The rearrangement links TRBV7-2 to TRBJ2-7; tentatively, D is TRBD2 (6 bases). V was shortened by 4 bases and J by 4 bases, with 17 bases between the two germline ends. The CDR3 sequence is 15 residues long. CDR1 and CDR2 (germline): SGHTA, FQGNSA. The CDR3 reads CASSSLGRDSYEQYF. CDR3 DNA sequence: TGTGCCAGCAGCTCCTTAGGCAGGGACTCTTACGAGCAGTACTTC.

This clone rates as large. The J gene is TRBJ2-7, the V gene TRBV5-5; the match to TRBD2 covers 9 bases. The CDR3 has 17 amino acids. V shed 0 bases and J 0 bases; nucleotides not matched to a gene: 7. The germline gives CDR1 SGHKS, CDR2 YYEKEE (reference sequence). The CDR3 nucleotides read TGTGCCAGCAGCTTGGTCTTAGGACTAGCGTTCTCCTACGAGCAGTACTTC. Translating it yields CASSLVLGLAFSYEQYF.

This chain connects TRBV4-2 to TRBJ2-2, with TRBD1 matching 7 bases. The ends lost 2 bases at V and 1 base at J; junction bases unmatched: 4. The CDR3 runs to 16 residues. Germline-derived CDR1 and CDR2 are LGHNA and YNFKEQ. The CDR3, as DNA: TGTGCCAGCAGCCAAAATACAGGGGAGAACACCGGGGAGCTGTTTTTT. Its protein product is CASSQNTGENTGELFF.

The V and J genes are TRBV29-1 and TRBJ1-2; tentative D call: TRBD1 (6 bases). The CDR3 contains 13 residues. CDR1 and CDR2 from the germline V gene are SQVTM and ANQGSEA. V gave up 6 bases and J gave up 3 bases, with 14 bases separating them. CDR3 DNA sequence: TGCAGCGTAAGGGACATCGTTGACTATGGCTACACCTTC. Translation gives CSVRDIVDYGYTF.

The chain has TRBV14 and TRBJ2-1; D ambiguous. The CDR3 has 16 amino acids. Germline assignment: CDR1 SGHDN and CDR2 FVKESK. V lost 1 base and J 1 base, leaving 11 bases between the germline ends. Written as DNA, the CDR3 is TGTGCCAGCAGCCAAGCGGCAGGATATTCCTACAATGAGCAGTTCTTC. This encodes CASSQAAGYSYNEQFF.

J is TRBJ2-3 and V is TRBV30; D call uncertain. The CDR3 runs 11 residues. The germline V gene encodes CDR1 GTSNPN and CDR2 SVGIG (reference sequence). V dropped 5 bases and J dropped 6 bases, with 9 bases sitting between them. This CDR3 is CAWEIGDTQYF. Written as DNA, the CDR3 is TGTGCCTGGGAAATTGGGGATACGCAGTATTTT.

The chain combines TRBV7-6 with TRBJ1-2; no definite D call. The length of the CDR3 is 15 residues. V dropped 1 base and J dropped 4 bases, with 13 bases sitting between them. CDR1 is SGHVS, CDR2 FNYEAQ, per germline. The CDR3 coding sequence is TGTGCCAGCAGCTTAGTAGGTCCAGATTCCTATGGCTACACCTTC. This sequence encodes CASSLVGPDSYGYTF.

CDR3 in amino acids: CASSPQGAVYNEQFF. CDR3 nucleotide sequence: TGTGCCAGCAGTCCTCAGGGGGCTGTGTACAATGAGCAGTTCTTC. V and J are TRBV6-5 and TRBJ2-1, with 8 bases identical to TRBD1. Trimming at V came to 5 bases and at J to 4 bases, leaving 7 bases not matched to a gene. The CDR3 has 15 amino acids. Looked up from germline, CDR1 is MNHEY and CDR2 is SVGAGI.

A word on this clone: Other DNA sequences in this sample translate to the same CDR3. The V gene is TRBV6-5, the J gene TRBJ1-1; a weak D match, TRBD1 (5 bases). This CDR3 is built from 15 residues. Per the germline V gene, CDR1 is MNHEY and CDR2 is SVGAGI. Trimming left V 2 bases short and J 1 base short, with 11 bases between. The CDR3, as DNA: TGTGCCAGCAGTTACCCCACAGGAAAGAACACTGAAGCTTTCTTT. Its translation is CASSYPTGKNTEAFF.

CDR3 nucleotide sequence: TGTGCCAGCAGCGTGGCTGGAAACACCATATATTTT. As protein: CASSVAGNTIYF. The genes are TRBV2 and TRBJ1-3, with D unclear. With 6 bases removed from V and 2 bases from J, the gap between germline ends came to 5 bases. The CDR3 contains 12 residues. The germline V gene has CDR1 SNHLY and CDR2 FYNNEI. The full variable domain, its missing parts supplied by reference TRBV2 and TRBJ1-3, is EPEVTQTPSHQVTQMGQEVILRCVPISNHLYFYWYRQILGQKVEFLVSFYNNEISEKSEIFDDQFSVERPDGSNFTLKIRSTKLEDSAMYFCASSVAGNTIYFGEGSWLTVV.

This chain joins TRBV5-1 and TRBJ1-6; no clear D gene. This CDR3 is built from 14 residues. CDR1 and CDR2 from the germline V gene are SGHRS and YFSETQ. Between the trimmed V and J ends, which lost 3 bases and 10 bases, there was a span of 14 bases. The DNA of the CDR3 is TGCGCCAGCAGCTCTGACTCTGTCCGGTCACCCCTCCACTTT. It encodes CASSSDSVRSPLHF. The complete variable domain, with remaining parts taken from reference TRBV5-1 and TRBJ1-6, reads KAGVTQTPRYLIKTRGQQVTLSCSPISGHRSVSWYQQTPGQGLQFLFEYFSETQRNKGNFPGRFSGRQFSNSRSEMNVSTLELGDSALYLCASSSDSVRSPLHFGNGTRLTVT.

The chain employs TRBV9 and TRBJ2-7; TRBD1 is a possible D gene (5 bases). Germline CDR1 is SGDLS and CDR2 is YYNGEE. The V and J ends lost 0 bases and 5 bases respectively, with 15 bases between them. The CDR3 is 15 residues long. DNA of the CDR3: TGTGCCAGCAGCGTAGACGTCAGGGTTTTTGACGAGCAGTACTTC. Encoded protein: CASSVDVRVFDEQYF.